The rows below give T cell receptor beta chains drawn from one sample of a study of shared clonotypes between healthy human individuals. Clones were read by immunoSEQ multiplex PCR, and TCRdb kept only the in-frame ones, dropping some. In the table there are about 580,000 clones, roughly 98% of which are singletons. The source material was naive CD8+ T cells sorted from blood. These receptors originate from a man aged 25-45 years in good health. Both conserved end residues are part of each CDR3. Each record gives: CDR3 protein, CDR3 DNA, D gene, J gene, clone size, V gene. D genes are given only for firm matches. Expanded clones are given a class, and other clones once, few, many or no size at all.

CDR3 protein: CATRLAGGFLEQYF; CDR3 DNA: TGTGCCACCCGACTAGCGGGAGGCTTTCTCGAGCAGTACTTC; D gene: TRBD2; J gene: TRBJ2-7; clone size: .; V gene: TRBV27
CDR3 protein: CASIRREGGETQYF; CDR3 DNA: TGTGCCAGCATACGGCGGGAGGGGGGAGAGACCCAGTACTTC; D gene: TRBD2; J gene: TRBJ2-5; clone size: .; V gene: TRBV28
CDR3 protein: CASSLLAGGPGNQETQYF; CDR3 DNA: TGTGCCAGCAGCCTACTAGCGGGAGGGCCTGGCAATCAAGAGACCCAGTACTTC; D gene: TRBD2; J gene: TRBJ2-5; clone size: .; V gene: TRBV7-6
CDR3 protein: CASSLAKGSGRAHNEQFF; CDR3 DNA: TGTGCCAGCAGCTTAGCGAAGGGTAGCGGGAGGGCCCACAATGAGCAGTTCTTC; D gene: TRBD2; J gene: TRBJ2-1; clone size: .; V gene: TRBV7-2
CDR3 protein: CASSQPPNEQFF; CDR3 DNA: TGTGCCAGTAGCCAGCCCCCCAATGAGCAGTTCTTC; D gene: .; J gene: TRBJ2-1; clone size: once; V gene: TRBV19
CDR3 protein: CAISESADEQFF; CDR3 DNA: TGTGCCATCAGTGAGTCGGCGGATGAGCAGTTCTTC; D gene: .; J gene: TRBJ2-1; clone size: .; V gene: TRBV10-3
CDR3 protein: CAWTTGVGYEQYF; CDR3 DNA: TGTGCCTGGACCACAGGGGTAGGCTACGAGCAGTACTTC; D gene: TRBD1; J gene: TRBJ2-7; clone size: .; V gene: TRBV30
CDR3 protein: CSVAGGSSDTQYF; CDR3 DNA: TGCAGCGTTGCAGGGGGCAGTTCAGATACGCAGTATTTT; D gene: TRBD1; J gene: TRBJ2-3; clone size: .; V gene: TRBV29-1
CDR3 protein: CASSAVGNSYNEQFF; CDR3 DNA: TGTGCCAGCAGCGCAGTAGGGAACTCCTACAATGAGCAGTTCTTC; D gene: .; J gene: TRBJ2-1; clone size: .; V gene: TRBV5-4
CDR3 protein: CASSLIGDEQYF; CDR3 DNA: TGTGCCAGCAGTTTAATAGGCGACGAGCAGTACTTC; D gene: .; J gene: TRBJ2-7; clone size: .; V gene: TRBV27
CDR3 protein: CATSLTRLGGTYEQYF; CDR3 DNA: TGTGCCACCAGCCTTACCCGGCTGGGTGGGACCTACGAGCAGTACTTC; D gene: .; J gene: TRBJ2-7; clone size: .; V gene: TRBV15
CDR3 protein: CASSPGLADLGSQETQYF; CDR3 DNA: TGCGCCAGCAGCCCGGGACTAGCGGACCTAGGGAGCCAAGAGACCCAGTACTTC; D gene: TRBD2; J gene: TRBJ2-5; clone size: .; V gene: TRBV4-1
CDR3 protein: CASSWGQRLYNEQFF; CDR3 DNA: TGTGCCAGCAGCTGGGGACAGCGGTTATACAATGAGCAGTTCTTC; D gene: TRBD1; J gene: TRBJ2-1; clone size: .; V gene: TRBV7-9
CDR3 protein: CASSQQGTEAFF; CDR3 DNA: TGTGCCAGCAGCCAACAGGGGACTGAAGCTTTCTTT; D gene: TRBD1; J gene: TRBJ1-1; clone size: .; V gene: TRBV11-2
CDR3 protein: CASSEPGNTIYF; CDR3 DNA: TGTGCCAGCAGTGAACCTGGAAACACCATATATTTT; D gene: .; J gene: TRBJ1-3; clone size: .; V gene: TRBV28
CDR3 protein: CASSVALYTDTQYF; CDR3 DNA: TGTGCCAGCAGCGTAGCTTTATACACAGATACGCAGTATTTT; D gene: .; J gene: TRBJ2-3; clone size: .; V gene: TRBV9
CDR3 protein: CASSDGSRGQETQYF; CDR3 DNA: TGTGCCAGCAGTGATGGGTCCAGGGGACAAGAGACCCAGTACTTC; D gene: .; J gene: TRBJ2-5; clone size: .; V gene: TRBV2
CDR3 protein: CASSSSWGSEAQYF; CDR3 DNA: TGTGCCAGCAGCTCCTCTTGGGGGAGTGAGGCCCAGTACTTC; D gene: .; J gene: TRBJ2-5; clone size: .; V gene: TRBV11-2
CDR3 protein: CASSPLRGPNYGYTF; CDR3 DNA: TGTGCCAGCAGCCCGCTCAGGGGTCCTAACTATGGCTACACCTTC; D gene: .; J gene: TRBJ1-2; clone size: .; V gene: TRBV14
CDR3 protein: CASSHRGQETQYF; CDR3 DNA: TGTGCCAGCAGCCACAGGGGGCAAGAGACCCAGTACTTC; D gene: TRBD1; J gene: TRBJ2-5; clone size: .; V gene: TRBV7-9
CDR3 protein: CASSQRVSAVVDTEAFF; CDR3 DNA: TGCGCCAGCAGCCAACGAGTCTCGGCAGTAGTAGACACTGAAGCTTTCTTT; D gene: .; J gene: TRBJ1-1; clone size: .; V gene: TRBV4-1
CDR3 protein: CASSYSQRGYNEQFF; CDR3 DNA: TGTGCCAGCAGTTACTCGCAAAGGGGCTACAATGAGCAGTTCTTC; D gene: .; J gene: TRBJ2-1; clone size: once; V gene: TRBV6-5
CDR3 protein: CASSSVGYTF; CDR3 DNA: TGTGCCAGCAGCTCCGTGGGCTACACCTTC; D gene: .; J gene: TRBJ1-2; clone size: .; V gene: TRBV7-9
CDR3 protein: CASSIVSSGNEQFF; CDR3 DNA: TGTGCCAGTAGTATAGTTTCCAGCGGCAATGAGCAGTTCTTC; D gene: .; J gene: TRBJ2-1; clone size: .; V gene: TRBV19
CDR3 protein: CAGGLAGVTGELFF; CDR3 DNA: TGTGCCGGAGGACTAGCGGGAGTCACCGGGGAGCTGTTTTTT; D gene: TRBD2; J gene: TRBJ2-2; clone size: .; V gene: TRBV7-6
CDR3 protein: CASSLSGVSSYNEQFF; CDR3 DNA: TGCGCCAGCAGCCTCTCGGGGGTTTCTTCCTACAATGAGCAGTTCTTC; D gene: .; J gene: TRBJ2-1; clone size: .; V gene: TRBV5-1
CDR3 protein: CASSLLAGSYEQYF; CDR3 DNA: TGTGCCAGCAGCCTGCTAGCGGGTTCCTACGAGCAGTACTTC; D gene: TRBD2; J gene: TRBJ2-7; clone size: .; V gene: TRBV14
CDR3 protein: CASSFSPGHPEFTEAFF; CDR3 DNA: TGTGCCAGCAGCTTTTCCCCGGGACACCCCGAGTTCACTGAAGCTTTCTTT; D gene: .; J gene: TRBJ1-1; clone size: .; V gene: TRBV7-9
CDR3 protein: CASSHLDRVDQPQHF; CDR3 DNA: TGCGCCAGCAGCCACCTCGACAGGGTGGATCAGCCCCAGCATTTT; D gene: TRBD1; J gene: TRBJ1-5; clone size: .; V gene: TRBV4-1
CDR3 protein: CASSSVIRTSGSTDTQYF; CDR3 DNA: TGTGCCAGCAGTTCCGTAATTCGGACTAGCGGGAGCACAGATACGCAGTATTTT; D gene: TRBD2; J gene: TRBJ2-3; clone size: .; V gene: TRBV28
CDR3 protein: CATVQSRGTGELFF; CDR3 DNA: TGTGCCACCGTGCAGTCACGGGGGACCGGGGAGCTGTTTTTT; D gene: .; J gene: TRBJ2-2; clone size: .; V gene: TRBV15
CDR3 protein: CASSLGNEQYF; CDR3 DNA: TGTGCCAGCAGCTTAGGAAACGAGCAGTACTTC; D gene: .; J gene: TRBJ2-7; clone size: few; V gene: TRBV7-6
CDR3 protein: CASSVGQGYEQYF; CDR3 DNA: TGTGCCAGCAGCGTGGGACAGGGATACGAGCAGTACTTC; D gene: TRBD1; J gene: TRBJ2-7; clone size: .; V gene: TRBV13
CDR3 protein: CASSSFYGVSYEQYF; CDR3 DNA: TGTGCCAGTAGTAGCTTCTACGGGGTCTCCTACGAGCAGTACTTC; D gene: .; J gene: TRBJ2-7; clone size: .; V gene: TRBV19
CDR3 protein: CASSLSGRGIDTQYF; CDR3 DNA: TGTGCCAGCAGTTTATCGGGCAGGGGGATAGATACGCAGTATTTT; D gene: TRBD1; J gene: TRBJ2-3; clone size: .; V gene: TRBV27
CDR3 protein: CASSLNPGLNTDTQYF; CDR3 DNA: TGTGCCAGCAGCTTGAACCCGGGACTGAACACAGATACGCAGTATTTT; D gene: .; J gene: TRBJ2-3; clone size: .; V gene: TRBV11-2
CDR3 protein: CSVVTAEQFF; CDR3 DNA: TGCAGCGTTGTAACAGCTGAGCAGTTCTTC; D gene: .; J gene: TRBJ2-1; clone size: .; V gene: TRBV29-1
CDR3 protein: CATHAPQGYEQYF; CDR3 DNA: TGCGCCACCCATGCGCCTCAGGGCTACGAGCAGTACTTC; D gene: .; J gene: TRBJ2-7; clone size: .; V gene: TRBV10-2
CDR3 protein: CASSQEPSGTGGRSYEQYF; CDR3 DNA: TGCGCCAGCAGCCAAGAGCCCTCCGGGACAGGGGGTAGGTCCTACGAGCAGTACTTC; D gene: TRBD1; J gene: TRBJ2-7; clone size: .; V gene: TRBV4-1
CDR3 protein: CASSQGPGMGTDTQYF; CDR3 DNA: TGCGCCAGCAGCCAAGGTCCCGGGATGGGCACAGATACGCAGTATTTT; D gene: .; J gene: TRBJ2-3; clone size: .; V gene: TRBV4-1
CDR3 protein: CASSLASSGGQPQHF; CDR3 DNA: TGTGCCAGCAGCTTAGCTTCGAGCGGGGGTCAGCCCCAGCATTTT; D gene: .; J gene: TRBJ1-5; clone size: .; V gene: TRBV7-9
CDR3 protein: CASSLRTTGGNEQFF; CDR3 DNA: TGTGCCAGCAGTCTCAGGACCACAGGGGGCAATGAGCAGTTCTTC; D gene: TRBD1; J gene: TRBJ2-1; clone size: .; V gene: TRBV28
CDR3 protein: CASSIAAQERETQYF; CDR3 DNA: TGTGCCAGCAGCATAGCGGCCCAAGAGAGGGAGACCCAGTACTTC; D gene: .; J gene: TRBJ2-5; clone size: .; V gene: TRBV6-1
CDR3 protein: CASSTQGAYNEQFF; CDR3 DNA: TGTGCCAGTAGTACACAGGGGGCCTACAATGAGCAGTTCTTC; D gene: TRBD1; J gene: TRBJ2-1; clone size: .; V gene: TRBV19
CDR3 protein: CSAPEFTQYF; CDR3 DNA: TGCAGTGCTCCTGAATTTACCCAGTACTTC; D gene: .; J gene: TRBJ2-5; clone size: .; V gene: TRBV20-1
CDR3 protein: CASSQKRGGKVSYNEQFF; CDR3 DNA: TGTGCCAGCAGCCAGAAGAGGGGCGGGAAGGTGTCCTACAATGAGCAGTTCTTC; D gene: .; J gene: TRBJ2-1; clone size: .; V gene: TRBV7-8
CDR3 protein: CASSKILAGSTDTQYF; CDR3 DNA: TGTGCCAGCAGCAAAATACTAGCTGGCTCCACAGATACGCAGTATTTT; D gene: .; J gene: TRBJ2-3; clone size: .; V gene: TRBV4-2
CDR3 protein: CATLGNWGEAFF; CDR3 DNA: TGTGCCACCCTGGGTAACTGGGGAGAAGCTTTCTTT; D gene: .; J gene: TRBJ1-1; clone size: .; V gene: TRBV27
CDR3 protein: CASSVGREGVEAFF; CDR3 DNA: TGTGCCAGCAGCGTAGGCAGGGAAGGGGTTGAAGCTTTCTTT; D gene: .; J gene: TRBJ1-1; clone size: .; V gene: TRBV9
CDR3 protein: CASSYSRRTMEEQYF; CDR3 DNA: TGTGCCAGCAGTTACTCGAGGAGGACCATGGAAGAGCAGTACTTC; D gene: .; J gene: TRBJ2-7; clone size: once; V gene: TRBV6-5
CDR3 protein: CASSYRTVGEQYF; CDR3 DNA: TGTGCCAGCAGTTACAGAACAGTGGGGGAGCAGTACTTC; D gene: .; J gene: TRBJ2-7; clone size: .; V gene: TRBV6-6
CDR3 protein: CASGFRTDYEQYF; CDR3 DNA: TGTGCCAGCGGGTTTAGGACGGACTACGAGCAGTACTTC; D gene: .; J gene: TRBJ2-7; clone size: once; V gene: TRBV7-9
CDR3 protein: CASSHGQGHSGEQYF; CDR3 DNA: TGCGCCAGCAGCCACGGACAGGGACATTCGGGGGAGCAGTACTTC; D gene: TRBD1; J gene: TRBJ2-7; clone size: once; V gene: TRBV5-1
CDR3 protein: CASSFGGDYNEQFF; CDR3 DNA: TGTGCCAGCAGCTTTGGCGGGGACTACAATGAGCAGTTCTTC; D gene: .; J gene: TRBJ2-1; clone size: .; V gene: TRBV7-2